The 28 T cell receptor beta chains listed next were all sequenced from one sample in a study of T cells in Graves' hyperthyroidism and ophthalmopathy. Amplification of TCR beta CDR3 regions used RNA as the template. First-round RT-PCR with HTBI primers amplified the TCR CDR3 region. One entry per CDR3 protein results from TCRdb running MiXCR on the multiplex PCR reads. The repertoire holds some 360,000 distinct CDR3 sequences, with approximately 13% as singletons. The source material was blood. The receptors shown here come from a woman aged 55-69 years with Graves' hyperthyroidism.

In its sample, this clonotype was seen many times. CDR3 in amino acids: CASSRRQGYTF. In DNA, the CDR3 is TGTGCCAGCAGCCGACGACAGGGCTACACCTTC. J is TRBJ1-2 and V is TRBV12-3 or TRBV12-4; D may be TRBD1 (5 bases). V shed 6 bases and J shed 8 bases, with 10 bases lying between them. This CDR3 spans 11 amino acids.

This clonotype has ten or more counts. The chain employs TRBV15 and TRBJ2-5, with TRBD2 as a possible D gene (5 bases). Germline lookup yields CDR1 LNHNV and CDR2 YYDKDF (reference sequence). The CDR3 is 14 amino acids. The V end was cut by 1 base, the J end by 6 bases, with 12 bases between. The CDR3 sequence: CATSRAGGGQTQYF. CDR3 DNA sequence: TGTGCCACCAGCAGAGCCGGAGGTGGACAGACCCAGTACTTC.

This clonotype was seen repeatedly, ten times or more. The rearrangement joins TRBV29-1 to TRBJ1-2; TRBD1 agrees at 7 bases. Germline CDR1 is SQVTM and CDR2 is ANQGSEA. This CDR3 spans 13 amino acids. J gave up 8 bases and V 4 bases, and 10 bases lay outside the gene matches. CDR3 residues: CSVVDRFSRGYTF. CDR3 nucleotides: TGCAGCGTTGTGGACAGGTTCTCTAGGGGCTACACCTTC.

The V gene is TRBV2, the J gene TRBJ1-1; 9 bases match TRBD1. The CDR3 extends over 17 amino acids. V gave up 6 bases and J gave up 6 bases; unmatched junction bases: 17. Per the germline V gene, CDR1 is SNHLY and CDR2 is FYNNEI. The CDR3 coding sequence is TGTGCCAGCAGCCAAAGGGGGACAGGGAGGAGAGAAGCTGAAGCTTTCTTT. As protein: CASSQRGTGRREAEAFF.

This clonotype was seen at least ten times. CDR3 coding DNA: TGTGCCAGCAGTCTTAACCCGCAGCGTGGCTACGAGCAGTACTTC. Its translation is CASSLNPQRGYEQYF. The J gene is TRBJ2-7, the V gene TRBV12-3 or TRBV12-4; D is uncertain. Trimming shortened V by 5 bases and J by 3 bases, and 17 bases separated the two germline ends. CDR3 length equals 15 residues.

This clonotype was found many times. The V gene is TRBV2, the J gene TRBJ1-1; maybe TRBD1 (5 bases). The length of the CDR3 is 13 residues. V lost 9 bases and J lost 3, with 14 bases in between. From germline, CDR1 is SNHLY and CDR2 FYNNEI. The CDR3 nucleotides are TGTGCCAGTGGCGCGGACACTTACACTGAAGCTTTCTTT. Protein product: CASGADTYTEAFF.

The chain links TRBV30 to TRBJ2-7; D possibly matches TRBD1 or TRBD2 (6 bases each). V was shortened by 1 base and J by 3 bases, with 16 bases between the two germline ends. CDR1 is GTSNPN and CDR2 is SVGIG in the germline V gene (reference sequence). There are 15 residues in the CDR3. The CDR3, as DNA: TGTGCCTGGAGTGACCCCCCCGGGGGCCACTACGAGCAGTACTTC. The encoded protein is CAWSDPPGGHYEQYF.

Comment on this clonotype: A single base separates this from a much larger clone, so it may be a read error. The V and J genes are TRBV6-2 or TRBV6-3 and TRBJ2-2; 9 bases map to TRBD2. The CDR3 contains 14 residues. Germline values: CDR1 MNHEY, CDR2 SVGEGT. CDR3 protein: CATKTSGYAGGLFF. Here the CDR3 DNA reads TGTGCCACCAAGACTAGCGGTTATGCCGGGGGGCTGTTTTTT.

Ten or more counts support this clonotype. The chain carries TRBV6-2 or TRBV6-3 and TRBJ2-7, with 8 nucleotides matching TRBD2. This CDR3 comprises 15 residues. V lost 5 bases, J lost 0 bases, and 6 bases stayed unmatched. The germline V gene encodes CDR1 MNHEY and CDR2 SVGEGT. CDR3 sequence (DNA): TGTGCCAGCAGTCCGACTAGCGCATTCTCCTACGAGCAGTACTTC. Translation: CASSPTSAFSYEQYF.

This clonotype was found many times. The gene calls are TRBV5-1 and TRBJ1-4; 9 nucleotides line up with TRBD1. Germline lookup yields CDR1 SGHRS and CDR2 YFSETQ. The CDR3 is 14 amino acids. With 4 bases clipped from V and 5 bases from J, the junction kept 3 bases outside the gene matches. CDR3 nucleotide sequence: TGCGCCAGCAGCCTGACAGGGGGGAATGAAAAACTGTTTTTT. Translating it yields CASSLTGGNEKLFF.

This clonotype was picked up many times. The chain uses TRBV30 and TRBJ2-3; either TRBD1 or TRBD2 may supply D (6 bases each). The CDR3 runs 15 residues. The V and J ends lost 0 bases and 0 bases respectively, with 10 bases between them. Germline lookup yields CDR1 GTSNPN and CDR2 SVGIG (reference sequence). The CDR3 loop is CAWSVGGFSTDTQYF. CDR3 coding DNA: TGTGCCTGGAGTGTAGGGGGGTTCAGCACAGATACGCAGTATTTT.

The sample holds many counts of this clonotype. The CDR3 region has the DNA TGCAGTGCTAGAGTACTAGCGGGAGGGCCGGGGTCCTACAATGAGCAGTTCTTC. This translates into CSARVLAGGPGSYNEQFF. V usage is TRBV20-1 and J usage is TRBJ2-1; 13 bases align to TRBD2. With 1 base clipped from V and 1 base from J, the junction kept 7 bases outside the gene matches. The CDR3 has 18 amino acids. Germline V gene sequence: CDR1 DFQATT, CDR2 SNEGSKA (reference sequence).

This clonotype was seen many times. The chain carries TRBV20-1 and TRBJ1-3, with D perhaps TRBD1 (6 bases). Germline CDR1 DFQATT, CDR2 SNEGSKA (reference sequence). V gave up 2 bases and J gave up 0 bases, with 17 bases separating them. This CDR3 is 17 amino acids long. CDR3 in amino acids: CSARPIDRRLSGNTIYF. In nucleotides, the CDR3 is TGCAGTGCTAGACCTATTGACAGGCGTCTCTCTGGAAACACCATATATTTT.

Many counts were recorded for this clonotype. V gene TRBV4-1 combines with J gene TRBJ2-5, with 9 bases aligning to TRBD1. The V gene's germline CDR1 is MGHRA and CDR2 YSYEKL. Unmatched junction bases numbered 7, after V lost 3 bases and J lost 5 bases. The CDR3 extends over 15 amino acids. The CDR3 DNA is TGCGCCAGCAGCCACCACGGGACAGGGCTCGAGACCCAGTACTTC. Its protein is CASSHHGTGLETQYF.

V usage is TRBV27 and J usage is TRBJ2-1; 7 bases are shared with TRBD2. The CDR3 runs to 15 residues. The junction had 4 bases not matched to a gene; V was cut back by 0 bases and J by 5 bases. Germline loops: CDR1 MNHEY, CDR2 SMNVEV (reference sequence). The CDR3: CASSLSLASNNEQFF. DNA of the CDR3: TGTGCCAGCAGTTTATCACTAGCGAGCAACAATGAGCAGTTCTTC.

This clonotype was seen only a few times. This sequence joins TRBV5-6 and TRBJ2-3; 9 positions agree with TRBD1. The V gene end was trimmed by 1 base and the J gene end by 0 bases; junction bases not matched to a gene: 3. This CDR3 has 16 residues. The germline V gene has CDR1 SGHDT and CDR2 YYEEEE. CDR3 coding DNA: TGTGCCAGCAGCTTGAGGACAGGGGCTAGCACAGATACGCAGTATTTT. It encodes CASSLRTGASTDTQYF.

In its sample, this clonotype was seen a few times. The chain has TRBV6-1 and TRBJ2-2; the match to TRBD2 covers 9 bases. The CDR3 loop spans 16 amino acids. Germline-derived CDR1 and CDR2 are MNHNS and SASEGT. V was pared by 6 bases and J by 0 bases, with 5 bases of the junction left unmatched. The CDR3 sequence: CASSPTSGSNTGELFF. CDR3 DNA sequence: TGTGCCAGCAGCCCGACTAGCGGCTCGAACACCGGGGAGCTGTTTTTT.

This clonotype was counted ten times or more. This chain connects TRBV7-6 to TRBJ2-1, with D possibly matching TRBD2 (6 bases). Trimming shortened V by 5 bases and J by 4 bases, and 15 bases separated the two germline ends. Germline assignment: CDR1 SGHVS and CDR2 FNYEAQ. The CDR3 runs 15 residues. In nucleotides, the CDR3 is TGTGCCAGCAGCCCCTCTGGGGGAGGTTACAATGAGCAGTTCTTC. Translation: CASSPSGGGYNEQFF.

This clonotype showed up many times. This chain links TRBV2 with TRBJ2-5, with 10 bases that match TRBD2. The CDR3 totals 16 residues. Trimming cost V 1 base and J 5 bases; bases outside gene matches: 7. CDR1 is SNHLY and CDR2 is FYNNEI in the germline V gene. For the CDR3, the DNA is TGTGCCAGCAGTGAAGGCCTAGCGGGAGATGTTGAGACCCAGTACTTC. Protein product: CASSEGLAGDVETQYF. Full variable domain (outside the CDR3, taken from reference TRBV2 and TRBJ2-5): EPEVTQTPSHQVTQMGQEVILRCVPISNHLYFYWYRQILGQKVEFLVSFYNNEISEKSEIFDDQFSVERPDGSNFTLKIRSTKLEDSAMYFCASSEGLAGDVETQYFGPGTRLLVL.

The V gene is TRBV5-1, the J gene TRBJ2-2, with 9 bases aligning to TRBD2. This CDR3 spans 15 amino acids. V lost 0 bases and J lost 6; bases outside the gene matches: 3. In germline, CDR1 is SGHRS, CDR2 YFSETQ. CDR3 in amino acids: CASSLGLADAGELFF. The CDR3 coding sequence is TGCGCCAGCAGCTTGGGACTAGCGGATGCCGGGGAGCTGTTTTTT.

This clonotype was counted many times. The CDR3 region is CASITRDRGIETQYF. CDR3 nucleotide sequence: TGTGCCAGCATCACCCGGGACAGGGGGATTGAGACCCAGTACTTC. The chain combines TRBV6-1 with TRBJ2-5; 11 bases match TRBD1. V lost 7 bases to trimming and J lost 5 bases; unmatched junction nucleotides: 9. Per the germline V gene, CDR1 is MNHNS and CDR2 is SASEGT. This CDR3 contains 15 residues.

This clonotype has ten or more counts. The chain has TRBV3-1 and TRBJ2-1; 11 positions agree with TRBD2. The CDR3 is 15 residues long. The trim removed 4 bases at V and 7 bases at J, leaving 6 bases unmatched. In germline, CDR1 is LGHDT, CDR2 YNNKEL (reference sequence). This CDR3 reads CASSPTSGSENEQFF. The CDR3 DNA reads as TGTGCCAGCAGCCCCACTAGCGGGAGTGAGAATGAGCAGTTCTTC.

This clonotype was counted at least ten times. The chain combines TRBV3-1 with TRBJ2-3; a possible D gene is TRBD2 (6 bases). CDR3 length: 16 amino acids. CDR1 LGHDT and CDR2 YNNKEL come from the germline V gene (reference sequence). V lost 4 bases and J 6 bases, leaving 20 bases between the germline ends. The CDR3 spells CASSPQMGLALDTQYF. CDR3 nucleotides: TGTGCCAGCAGCCCTCAAATGGGCCTAGCGTTGGATACGCAGTATTTT.

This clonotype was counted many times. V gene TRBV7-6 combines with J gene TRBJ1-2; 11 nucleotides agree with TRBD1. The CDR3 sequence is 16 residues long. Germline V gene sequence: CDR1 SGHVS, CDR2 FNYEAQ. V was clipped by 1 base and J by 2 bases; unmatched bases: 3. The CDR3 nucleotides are TGTGCCAGCAGCTTAGGTTGGGACAGGGGGAACTATGGCTACACCTTC. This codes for CASSLGWDRGNYGYTF.

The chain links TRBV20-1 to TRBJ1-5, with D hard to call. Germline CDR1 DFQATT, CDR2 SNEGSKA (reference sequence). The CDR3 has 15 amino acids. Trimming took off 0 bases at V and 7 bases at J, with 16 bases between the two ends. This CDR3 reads CSARDHFRVWQPQHF. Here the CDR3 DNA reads TGCAGTGCTAGAGATCATTTTAGGGTCTGGCAGCCCCAGCATTTT.

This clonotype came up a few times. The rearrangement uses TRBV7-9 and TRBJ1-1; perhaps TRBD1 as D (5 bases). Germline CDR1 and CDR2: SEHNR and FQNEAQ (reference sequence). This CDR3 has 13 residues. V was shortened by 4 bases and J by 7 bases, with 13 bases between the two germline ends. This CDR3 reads CASSSERQFEAFF. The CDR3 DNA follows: TGTGCCAGCAGCTCAGAAAGACAGTTTGAAGCTTTCTTT.

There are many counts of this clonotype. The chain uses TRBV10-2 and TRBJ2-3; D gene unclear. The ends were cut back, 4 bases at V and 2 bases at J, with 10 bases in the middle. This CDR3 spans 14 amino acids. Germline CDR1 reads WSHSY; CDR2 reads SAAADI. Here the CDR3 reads CASSATKITDTQYF. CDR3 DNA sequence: TGCGCCAGCAGTGCTACCAAAATCACAGATACGCAGTATTTT.

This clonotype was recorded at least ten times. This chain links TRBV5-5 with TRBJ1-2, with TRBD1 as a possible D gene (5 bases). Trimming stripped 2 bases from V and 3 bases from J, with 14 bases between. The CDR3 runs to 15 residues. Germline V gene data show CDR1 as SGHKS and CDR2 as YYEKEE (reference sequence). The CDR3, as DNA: TGTGCCAGCAGCTTTGGGGGGGGTAAGGACTATGGCTACACCTTC. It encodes CASSFGGGKDYGYTF.